This TCR beta chain was sequenced in a study of blood T cell repertoires in COVID-19. As for the study in general: Sites in the United States, Italy and Spain provided acute and convalescent COVID-19 samples. Sources were T cells, B-cell-depleted T cells, or PBMCs; the material itself was cDNA or gDNA.

The CDR3 consists of 11 residues. Per the germline V gene, CDR1 is SNHLY and CDR2 is FYNNEI. Trimming pared 6 bases from V and 7 bases from J, leaving 10 bases between. Per the original data handling: Amplification of reference gene primers provided the estimated nucleated cell counts. Produced via immunoSEQ multiplex PCR; TCRdb's table is partial and in-frame only. V and J calls plus clone size are reproduced from that table; the DNA served to infer D and trimming. The sample includes over 85,000 clones, nearly 90% of them seen just once. The V call is TRBV2, the J call TRBJ2-7; D may be TRBD1 (5 bases). The specimen was peripheral blood. The origin of this receptor is a man aged 45-60 years with active COVID-19. Written as DNA, the CDR3 is TGTGCCAGCAGCCTCAAGGGGGAGCAGTACTTC. Translated: CASSLKGEQYF.